This TCR beta chain was sequenced in a study of blood T cells in healthy people across ages. This CDR3 comprises 15 residues. V was trimmed by 0 bases and J by 5 bases, leaving 13 bases between them. The germline CDR1 and CDR2 sequences are DFQATT and SNEGSKA (reference sequence). Together with a sample-barcoded 5' primer, a J-beta primer mix was included in a second PCR lasting roughly 6 to 12 cycles. TCRdb reanalysed the 5' RACE reads using MiXCR and keeps one entry per CDR3 protein. The profile shows roughly 700,000 distinct CDR3 sequences, about half of them singletons. Sample: blood. The V gene is TRBV20-1, the J gene TRBJ2-2, with a possible D match to TRBD1 (6 bases). This receptor was obtained from a woman aged 55-69 years in good health. In DNA form, the CDR3 reads TGCAGTGCTAGAGATCACGGGACAAAGACCGGGGAGCTGTTTTTT. It encodes CSARDHGTKTGELFF.